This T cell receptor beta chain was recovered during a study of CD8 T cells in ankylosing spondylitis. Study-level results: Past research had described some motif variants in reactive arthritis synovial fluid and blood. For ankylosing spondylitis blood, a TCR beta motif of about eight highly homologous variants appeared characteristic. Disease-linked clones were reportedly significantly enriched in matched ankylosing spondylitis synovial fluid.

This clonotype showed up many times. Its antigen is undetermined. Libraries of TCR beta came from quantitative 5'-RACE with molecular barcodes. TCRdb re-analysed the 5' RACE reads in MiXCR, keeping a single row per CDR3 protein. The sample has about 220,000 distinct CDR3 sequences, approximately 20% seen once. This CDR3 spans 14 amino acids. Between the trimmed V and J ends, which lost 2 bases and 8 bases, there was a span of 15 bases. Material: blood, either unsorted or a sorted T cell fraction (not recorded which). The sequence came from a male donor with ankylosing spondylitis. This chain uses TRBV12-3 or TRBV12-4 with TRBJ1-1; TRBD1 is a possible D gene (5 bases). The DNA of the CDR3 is TGTGCCAGCAGTTTACCTTCGAGGGGCCGGGAAGCTTTCTTT. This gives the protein CASSLPSRGREAFF.